The sequence of this T cell receptor beta chain was determined in a study of Ad26.COV2.S vaccination and SARS-CoV-2 variants. For the study at large: Doses of Ad26.COV2.S were injected into muscle once or twice, 56 days apart.

In regard to this clone: Its specificity is not known.

Indicated treatment: about 20 received Ad26.COV2.S at low or high dose, single or two shots; about 5 received placebo; per-sample allocation not given. It was on day 63 after the first vaccine or placebo injection that samples were taken. Findings and limits, study-wide: The study found similar non-spike TCR breadth in vaccine and placebo recipients.

Per the germline V gene, CDR1 is SGHNT and CDR2 is YYREEE (reference sequence). The CDR3 has 13 residues. With 5 bases clipped from V and 8 bases from J, the junction kept 3 bases outside the gene matches. Sequencing used immunoSEQ multiplex PCR; TCRdb keeps in-frame clones, though not all of them. This sample has 350,000 to 400,000 clones, with approximately 91% found just once. The sample here was peripheral blood, taken in a trial of Ad26.COV2.S vaccine versus placebo. The gene calls are TRBV5-4 and TRBJ1-6, with TRBD1 identical over 8 bases. The sequence was obtained from a person between 18 and 65 years old who received the Ad26.COV2.S COVID-19 vaccine or a placebo. Here the CDR3 reads CASRKDRDSPLHF. The CDR3 nucleotides read TGTGCCAGCAGGAAGGACAGGGATTCACCCCTCCACTTT.